These 25 T cell receptor beta chains were all obtained from the same sample, sequenced in a study of glioma-infiltrating T cells after dendritic cell vaccination. Generated by immunoSEQ multiplex PCR, the TCRdb table keeps only in-frame clones and is missing some. The table records under 100,000 clones, approximately 81% of them present only once. Sequenced material: blood, taken before dendritic cell vaccination. The source of these receptors is a human donor with glioblastoma.

This chain uses TRBV5-4 with TRBJ1-1, with D unresolved. Trimming took off 1 base at V and 8 bases at J, with 15 bases between the two ends. This CDR3 spans 14 amino acids. Germline loops: CDR1 SGHNT, CDR2 YYREEE (reference sequence). The CDR3: CASSLFESGGEAFF. In DNA, the CDR3 is TGTGCCAGCAGCTTGTTTGAATCTGGCGGGGAAGCTTTCTTT.

This chain uses TRBV9 with TRBJ2-2; no firm D call. The germline V gene encodes CDR1 SGDLS and CDR2 YYNGEE. V was trimmed by 0 bases and J by 4 bases, leaving 4 bases between them. This CDR3 spans 13 amino acids. The CDR3 region is CASSVVSTGELFF. CDR3 nucleotide sequence: TGTGCCAGCAGCGTAGTGAGCACCGGGGAGCTGTTTTTT.

This chain joins TRBV2 and TRBJ2-5, with D possibly TRBD2 on 5 matching bases. The better agreement between TRBJ2-7 and the DNA end casts doubt on the J call. Per the germline V gene, CDR1 is SNHLY and CDR2 is FYNNEI. CDR3 length: 14 residues. The CDR3 region is CASLEATLSYEQYF. The CDR3 coding sequence is TGTGCCAGCCTGGAGGCAACCCTCTCCTACGAGCAGTACTTC.

The chain couples TRBV19 to TRBJ1-5; D ambiguous. V dropped 5 bases and J dropped 1 base, with 12 bases sitting between them. CDR1 is LNHDA and CDR2 is SQIVND in the germline V gene (reference sequence). This CDR3 has 15 residues. The CDR3 here is CASSDLGHSNQPQHF. DNA of the CDR3: TGTGCCAGTAGTGATCTGGGCCACAGCAATCAGCCCCAGCATTTT. Supplemented by reference TRBV19 and TRBJ1-5, the full variable domain reads DGGITQSPKYLFRKEGQNVTLSCEQNLNHDAMYWYRQDPGQGLRLIYYSQIVNDFQKGDIAEGYSVSREKKESFPLTVTSAQKNPTAFYLCASSDLGHSNQPQHFGDGTRLSIL.

The chain combines TRBV7-9 with TRBJ2-5; 8 bases fit TRBD2. Germline values: CDR1 SEHNR, CDR2 FQNEAQ (reference sequence). The CDR3 sequence is 15 residues long. V dropped 2 bases and J dropped 4; count of bases not matched to a gene: 6. CDR3 sequence (DNA): TGTGCCAGCAGCTTAAAGCTAGCGGGTTTAGAGACCCAGTACTTC. It codes for CASSLKLAGLETQYF.

The chain is built from TRBV7-8 and TRBJ2-1; weak D call: TRBD2 (6 bases). Trimming took off 5 bases at V and 3 bases at J, with 23 bases between the two ends. Germline CDR1 SGHVS, CDR2 FQNEAQ. This CDR3 has 18 amino acids. CDR3 nucleotides: TGTGCCAGCAGCCACGGGGTTTCGGCTAGCGAATACTACAATGAGCAGTTCTTC. The encoded protein is CASSHGVSASEYYNEQFF.

This chain joins TRBV19 and TRBJ2-1, with D possibly matching TRBD1 (6 bases). The V gene's germline CDR1 is LNHDA and CDR2 SQIVND (reference sequence). V lost 5 bases and J lost 6, with 14 bases in between. This CDR3 contains 14 residues. CDR3 sequence reads: CASSQGSGPNEQFF. CDR3 DNA sequence: TGTGCCAGTAGTCAGGGGTCGGGGCCCAATGAGCAGTTCTTC.

V usage is TRBV6-5 and J usage is TRBJ1-2; tentative D call: TRBD1 (5 bases). The CDR3 covers 12 residues. Germline V gene data show CDR1 as MNHEY and CDR2 as SVGAGI. V dropped 6 bases and J dropped 4 bases, with 9 bases sitting between them. The CDR3 bases are TGTGCCAGCAGAGACGGGGGCTATGGCTACACCTTC. Protein: CASRDGGYGYTF.

This rearrangement joins TRBV6-4 to TRBJ1-2; TRBD1 might be the D (6 bases). The CDR3 consists of 13 residues. Deletions cut 6 bases from V and 8 bases from J, with 16 bases between. Germline V gene lookup returns CDR1 MRHNA and CDR2 SNTAGT. In nucleotides, the CDR3 is TGTGCCAGCAGCGCACAGGGATCCGGAGGCTACACCTTC. It translates to CASSAQGSGGYTF.

This chain connects TRBV28 to TRBJ1-5; a weak D match, TRBD1 (6 bases). The germline V gene has CDR1 MDHEN and CDR2 SYDVKM. This CDR3 spans 15 amino acids. Between the trimmed V and J ends, which lost 7 bases and 0 bases, there was a span of 13 bases. CDR3 coding DNA: TGTGCCAGCATTGGGGGCAGCGATAGCAATCAGCCCCAGCATTTT. Its translation is CASIGGSDSNQPQHF.

The chain carries TRBV27 and TRBJ1-1; D unresolved. The CDR3 covers 14 residues. Germline V gene data show CDR1 as MNHEY and CDR2 as SMNVEV (reference sequence). Trimming removed 6 bases from V and 4 bases from J, with 15 bases in between. The CDR3 sequence is CASSITGGGTEAFF. CDR3 nucleotide sequence: TGTGCCAGCAGCATCACTGGAGGTGGCACTGAAGCTTTCTTT.

The chain employs TRBV10-1 and TRBJ2-3, with 11 positions matching TRBD2. Germline CDR1 is WNHNN and CDR2 is SYGVQD (reference sequence). The CDR3 has 15 amino acids. V shed 3 bases, J shed 5 bases, and the junction held 4 bases outside the gene matches. The CDR3 loop reads CASSDSGRVRDTQYF. The DNA of the CDR3 is TGCGCCAGCAGTGATAGCGGGAGGGTGAGAGATACGCAGTATTTT.

The rearrangement uses TRBV5-6 and TRBJ1-3, with D perhaps TRBD1 (6 bases). Germline CDR1 SGHDT, CDR2 YYEEEE. The CDR3 sequence is 15 residues long. V was cut by 2 bases and J by 2 bases, with 11 bases left in between. The CDR3 reads CASSFGGPTGNTIYF. In nucleotides, the CDR3 is TGTGCCAGCAGCTTCGGGGGGCCGACTGGAAACACCATATATTTT.

The chain employs TRBV5-4 and TRBJ2-2; TRBD1 agrees at 7 bases. Germline V gene sequence: CDR1 SGHNT, CDR2 YYREEE (reference sequence). V lost 3 bases and J lost 4; bases outside the gene matches: 6. The CDR3 has 15 residues. CDR3 loop: CASSSNRGFTGELFF. CDR3 nucleotides: TGTGCCAGCAGCTCCAACAGGGGATTCACCGGGGAGCTGTTTTTT.

The chain is built from TRBV19 and TRBJ2-1; 7 bases map to TRBD1. Trimming took 3 bases from V and 4 from J; bases not matched to a gene: 6. The CDR3 covers 15 residues. CDR1 LNHDA and CDR2 SQIVND come from the germline V gene (reference sequence). The CDR3 bases are TGTGCCAGTAGTATCCCAGGGGGTACATACAATGAGCAGTTCTTC. Its protein product is CASSIPGGTYNEQFF.

The V and J genes are TRBV30 and TRBJ1-5, with a possible D match to TRBD1 (5 bases). In germline, CDR1 is GTSNPN, CDR2 SVGIG (reference sequence). This CDR3 is 13 amino acids long. Trimming took off 2 bases at V and 7 bases at J, with 12 bases between the two ends. The CDR3 bases are TGTGCCTGGAGTACCGGGAGGGGACAGCCCCAGCATTTT. It codes for CAWSTGRGQPQHF.

V is TRBV5-1 and J is TRBJ2-5, with D possibly matching TRBD1 (6 bases). The CDR3 has 12 amino acids. Trimming took off 7 bases at V and 5 bases at J, with 12 bases between the two ends. The V gene's germline CDR1 is SGHRS and CDR2 YFSETQ. The CDR3 DNA is TGCGCCAGCCACAGGGAGTTGGAGACCCAGTACTTC. Encoded protein: CASHRELETQYF.

This clone has a handful of counts. The chain joins TRBV9 to TRBJ2-7, with 9 bases fitting TRBD2. CDR3 length equals 14 residues. Germline V gene lookup returns CDR1 SGDLS and CDR2 YYNGEE. The V gene end was trimmed by 4 bases and the J gene end by 5 bases; junction bases not matched to a gene: 7. The CDR3 region has the DNA TGTGCCAGCAGCCTTACCGGGACTAGCAACGAGCAGTACTTC. This codes for CASSLTGTSNEQYF. Full variable domain (outside the CDR3, taken from reference TRBV9 and TRBJ2-7): DSGVTQTPKHLITATGQRVTLRCSPRSGDLSVYWYQQSLDQGLQFLIQYYNGEERAKGNILERFSAQQFPDLHSELNLSSLELGDSALYFCASSLTGTSNEQYFGPGTRLTVT.

This chain uses TRBV9 with TRBJ2-3; 10 positions agree with TRBD2. The CDR3 runs to 17 residues. J gave up 5 bases and V 2 bases, and 11 bases lay outside the gene matches. Germline assignment: CDR1 SGDLS and CDR2 YYNGEE. CDR3 sequence reads: CASSVKIAGGRGDTQYF. In DNA, the CDR3 is TGTGCCAGCAGCGTTAAAATAGCGGGAGGCCGGGGAGATACGCAGTATTTT.

This chain uses TRBV15 with TRBJ2-1; D is possibly TRBD2 (5 bases). The ends were cut back, 0 bases at V and 16 bases at J, with 19 bases in the middle. This CDR3 spans 14 amino acids. CDR1 LNHNV and CDR2 YYDKDF come from the germline V gene (reference sequence). The CDR3 region has the DNA TGTGCCACCAGCAGAGATCCCCGCGGCCCCGGGGAATTCTTC. It is translated as CATSRDPRGPGEFF. Full variable domain (outside the CDR3, taken from reference TRBV15 and TRBJ2-1): DAMVIQNPRYQVTQFGKPVTLSCSQTLNHNVMYWYQQKSSQAPKLLFHYYDKDFNNEADTPDNFQSRRPNTSFCFLDIRSPGLGDTAMYLCATSRDPRGPGEFFGPGTRLTVL.

This clone appeared a few times. The chain recombines TRBV6-6 with TRBJ1-2; D is unclear. CDR1 MNHNY and CDR2 SVGAGI come from the germline V gene (reference sequence). The CDR3 extends over 12 amino acids. The V gene lost 5 bases and the J gene lost 4 bases, with 8 bases spanning the gap. CDR3 protein: CASSPVSYGYTF. For the CDR3, the DNA is TGTGCCAGCAGTCCCGTCAGCTATGGCTACACCTTC.

The V call is TRBV11-3, the J call TRBJ2-3, with D tentatively TRBD2 (6 bases). V gave up 5 bases and J gave up 6 bases, with 15 bases separating them. The CDR3 is 14 amino acids. Germline-derived CDR1 and CDR2 are SGHNT and YENEEA. The CDR3 loop is CASSPAGIRDTQYF. As DNA, the CDR3 is TGTGCCAGCAGCCCTGCGGGGATAAGGGATACGCAGTATTTT. Using reference TRBV11-3 and TRBJ2-3 for the parts outside the CDR3, the full variable domain is EAGVVQSPRYKIIEKKQPVAFWCNPISGHNTLYWYLQNLGQGPELLIRYENEEAVDDSQLPKDRFSAERLKGVDSTLKIQPAELGDSAVYLCASSPAGIRDTQYFGPGTRLTVL.

The chain employs TRBV28 and TRBJ2-7; D is unclear. Trimming left V 3 bases short and J 4 bases short, with 10 bases between. The CDR3 is 13 residues long. CDR1 is MDHEN and CDR2 is SYDVKM in the germline V gene. The chain's CDR3 is CASSFSIQYEQYF. The CDR3 nucleotides read TGTGCCAGCAGTTTCTCGATACAGTACGAGCAGTACTTC.

The genes are TRBV18 and TRBJ1-4, with D unresolved. The CDR3 consists of 14 residues. V was pared by 0 bases and J by 4 bases, with 6 bases between. CDR1 and CDR2 from the germline V gene are KGHSH and LQKENI. Here the CDR3 reads CASSPPPDNEKLFF. Here the CDR3 DNA reads TGTGCCAGCTCACCACCGCCAGATAATGAAAAACTGTTTTTT.

The chain uses TRBV5-1 and TRBJ2-1; tentatively, D is TRBD1 (6 bases). The CDR3 sequence is 18 residues long. Germline loops: CDR1 SGHRS, CDR2 YFSETQ. The germline V and J ends were trimmed by 4 bases and 9 bases, with 29 bases remaining between them. The CDR3 protein is CASSPSINIQGRNSEQFF. CDR3 in DNA: TGCGCCAGCAGCCCCTCGATAAACATACAGGGTCGAAACAGTGAGCAGTTCTTC.